The 27 T cell receptor beta chains listed next were all sequenced from one sample in a study of shared clonotypes between healthy human individuals. Profiling relied on immunoSEQ multiplex PCR, and the TCRdb table lists in-frame clones only, not all of them. The sample yields 2.3 million or so clones, approximately 93% seen once. Sequenced: naive CD4+ T cells from PBMCs. The sample's subset: CD45RA+ positively selected. Every receptor here comes from a man aged 18 to 29 in good health. Some clones in this sample may be carry-over from other donors' samples.

The genes are TRBV14 and TRBJ1-1, with D perhaps TRBD1 (6 bases). The CDR3 spans 17 residues. Germline CDR1 and CDR2: SGHDN and FVKESK. Trimming removed 4 bases at V and 0 bases at J, with 18 bases between. CDR3 protein: CASSLYGGAIMNTEAFF. In nucleotides, the CDR3 is TGTGCCAGCAGCCTGTATGGGGGGGCCATTATGAACACTGAAGCTTTCTTT.

The chain carries TRBV5-4 and TRBJ2-3; D may be TRBD2 (6 bases). V was clipped by 3 bases and J by 8 bases, with 13 bases between them. The V gene's germline CDR1 is SGHNT and CDR2 YYREEE (reference sequence). This CDR3 is built from 13 residues. As DNA, the CDR3 is TGTGCCAGCAGCTCGCTGGAGGGCCGTACGCAGTATTTT. Translated: CASSSLEGRTQYF.

The chain is built from TRBV2 and TRBJ2-2; D not certain. From germline, CDR1 is SNHLY and CDR2 FYNNEI. The germline V and J ends were trimmed by 4 bases and 4 bases, with 13 bases remaining between them. The CDR3 is 15 residues long. The CDR3 region has the DNA TGTGCCAGCAGTGTGAGAGAGGCCTTCACCGGGGAGCTGTTTTTT. This translates into CASSVREAFTGELFF.

The genes are TRBV28 and TRBJ2-1, with 15 bases matching TRBD2. Trimming removed 6 bases from V and 8 bases from J; junction bases left unmatched: 14. From germline, CDR1 is MDHEN and CDR2 SYDVKM. The CDR3 covers 18 residues. The CDR3 reads CASRGLAGGPATGDEQFF. For the CDR3, the DNA is TGTGCCAGCAGAGGACTAGCGGGAGGGCCAGCTACAGGAGATGAGCAGTTCTTC.

The chain recombines TRBV9 with TRBJ1-6, with no clear D. The germline CDR1 and CDR2 sequences are SGDLS and YYNGEE. Trimming took off 4 bases at V and 5 bases at J, with 19 bases between the two ends. This CDR3 comprises 17 residues. The CDR3 coding sequence is TGTGCCAGCAGCACTACCATAACCCAGGCTAATAATTCACCCCTCCACTTT. This gives the protein CASSTTITQANNSPLHF.

V gene TRBV5-4 combines with J gene TRBJ2-5; 10 nucleotides align to TRBD2. The V segment lost 4 bases and the J segment 4 bases; nucleotides outside the gene matches: 10. CDR1 and CDR2 from the germline V gene are SGHNT and YYREEE (reference sequence). This CDR3 comprises 16 residues. CDR3 sequence reads: CASSLPLAGVAETQYF. CDR3 nucleotides: TGTGCCAGCAGCCTGCCCCTAGCGGGAGTGGCAGAGACCCAGTACTTC.

The J gene is TRBJ2-4, the V gene TRBV20-1; D is undetermined. Germline-derived CDR1 and CDR2 are DFQATT and SNEGSKA (reference sequence). Trimming pared 5 bases from V and 8 bases from J, leaving 10 bases between. This CDR3 region has 11 residues. CDR3 in DNA: TGCAGTGCTGATTTCCGAGACATTCAGTACTTC. This codes for CSADFRDIQYF.

This chain connects TRBV28 to TRBJ1-4, with 7 bases fitting TRBD1. V lost 8 bases, J lost 3 bases, and 6 bases stayed unmatched. The CDR3 totals 14 residues. From germline, CDR1 is MDHEN and CDR2 SYDVKM. In DNA form, the CDR3 reads TGTGCCAGCGGTACCGGGACAGCTAATGAAAAACTGTTTTTT. Its protein is CASGTGTANEKLFF.

CDR3 bases: TGTGCCACTCAAGCGGGAGTGAACACCGGGGAGCTGTTTTTT. Its protein product is CATQAGVNTGELFF. The chain combines TRBV15 with TRBJ2-2; 8 bases are a match to TRBD2. The germline V gene has CDR1 LNHNV and CDR2 YYDKDF (reference sequence). The CDR3 contains 14 residues. Trimming at V came to 9 bases and at J to 1 base, leaving 4 bases not matched to a gene.

The chain joins TRBV4-3 to TRBJ2-7, with 8 bases matching TRBD2. This CDR3 comprises 15 residues. Trimming took 1 base from V and 3 from J; bases not matched to a gene: 5. Looked up from germline, CDR1 is LGHNA and CDR2 is YSLEER. CDR3 in amino acids: CASSQVLSGNYEQYF. DNA for the CDR3: TGCGCCAGCAGCCAAGTTCTTAGCGGGAACTACGAGCAGTACTTC.

The chain joins TRBV5-1 to TRBJ1-1, with 9 bases that match TRBD1. The junction had 6 bases not matched to a gene; V was cut back by 4 bases and J by 2 bases. The CDR3 is made up of 15 amino acids. Germline V gives CDR1 SGHRS, CDR2 YFSETQ. This CDR3 reads CASSGGQGINTEAFF. CDR3 sequence (DNA): TGCGCCAGCAGCGGAGGACAGGGGATCAACACTGAAGCTTTCTTT.

The chain combines TRBV2 with TRBJ2-3, with unresolved D. The germline V gene has CDR1 SNHLY and CDR2 FYNNEI. The V gene lost 5 bases and the J gene lost 1 base, with 13 bases spanning the gap. The CDR3 spans 15 residues. The CDR3 here is CASSPSAAGTDTQYF. The CDR3 bases are TGTGCCAGCAGTCCCTCGGCGGCCGGCACAGATACGCAGTATTTT.

This chain uses TRBV19 with TRBJ1-1; possible D gene TRBD1, 5 bases. The CDR3 covers 14 residues. The V gene's germline CDR1 is LNHDA and CDR2 SQIVND (reference sequence). Between the trimmed V and J ends, which lost 8 bases and 3 bases, there was a span of 16 bases. In DNA, the CDR3 is TGTGCCAGTGCGTGGAGACAGCCACACACTGAAGCTTTCTTT. Its translation is CASAWRQPHTEAFF. Combining the CDR3 with reference TRBV19 and TRBJ1-1 gives the whole variable domain DGGITQSPKYLFRKEGQNVTLSCEQNLNHDAMYWYRQDPGQGLRLIYYSQIVNDFQKGDIAEGYSVSREKKESFPLTVTSAQKNPTAFYLCASAWRQPHTEAFFGQGTRLTVV.

This chain connects TRBV2 to TRBJ1-2; D might be TRBD1 (5 bases). V lost 6 bases to trimming and J lost 10 bases, with 9 bases between them. The CDR3 covers 10 residues. CDR1 and CDR2 from the germline V gene are SNHLY and FYNNEI. CDR3 nucleotides: TGTGCCAGCAGGACGGGGGTCTACACCTTC. This sequence encodes CASRTGVYTF.

The chain has TRBV9 and TRBJ2-3; weak D call: TRBD1 (6 bases). The V end lost 3 bases, the J end lost 1 base, and 18 bases lay between the germline ends. Looked up from germline, CDR1 is SGDLS and CDR2 is YYNGEE. This CDR3 spans 17 amino acids. The CDR3 here is CASSAGQPRRGTDTQYF. The DNA for the CDR3 is TGTGCCAGCAGCGCCGGACAGCCCCGGCGTGGCACAGATACGCAGTATTTT.

J is TRBJ2-5 and V is TRBV5-1; D gene uncertain. The CDR3 is 14 residues long. Trimming left V 2 bases short and J 2 bases short, with 10 bases between. The germline V gene has CDR1 SGHRS and CDR2 YFSETQ. Here the CDR3 reads CASSLRALQETQYF. The CDR3 DNA follows: TGCGCCAGCAGCTTAAGGGCCCTGCAAGAGACCCAGTACTTC.

This clone was counted once. The chain is built from TRBV2 and TRBJ2-1, with 10 bases aligning to TRBD2. CDR1 and CDR2 (germline): SNHLY, FYNNEI. The CDR3 length is 14 residues. With 3 bases clipped from V and 9 bases from J, the junction kept 5 bases outside the gene matches. The CDR3 sequence is CASSESSGRAEQFF. The CDR3 nucleotides read TGTGCCAGCAGTGAGTCTAGCGGGAGAGCTGAGCAGTTCTTC.

The chain carries TRBV15 and TRBJ2-4; TRBD1 agrees at 9 bases. This CDR3 comprises 16 residues. J lost 6 bases, V lost 0 bases, and 6 bases had no gene match. Germline V lookup: CDR1 LNHNV, CDR2 YYDKDF (reference sequence). As DNA, the CDR3 is TGTGCCACCAGCAGAGACCCACTGGACAGGGGAAACATTCAGTACTTC. Translation: CATSRDPLDRGNIQYF.

The V gene is TRBV10-3, the J gene TRBJ2-3, with D perhaps matching TRBD2 (5 bases). The CDR3 sequence is 16 residues long. V was trimmed by 0 bases and J by 1 base, leaving 11 bases between them. In germline, CDR1 is ENHRY, CDR2 SYGVKD. CDR3 sequence: CAISESERPRTDTQYF. Written as DNA, the CDR3 is TGTGCCATCAGTGAGTCTGAGCGGCCCCGCACAGATACGCAGTATTTT.

This chain connects TRBV6-5 to TRBJ2-7; 9 positions agree with TRBD1. Losses at the gene ends were 5 bases for V and 2 bases for J; bases not matched to a gene: 7. CDR3 size: 15 residues. The germline CDR1 and CDR2 sequences are MNHEY and SVGAGI. CDR3: CASSRRDRDTYEQYF. The DNA of the CDR3 is TGTGCCAGCAGTCGACGGGACAGGGATACCTACGAGCAGTACTTC.

The chain links TRBV5-4 to TRBJ2-1, with unresolved D. CDR3 length: 10 amino acids. Trimming removed 7 bases from V and 5 bases from J, with 4 bases in between. Germline lookup yields CDR1 SGHNT and CDR2 YYREEE (reference sequence). The CDR3 DNA sequence: TGTGCCAGCGGTAACAATGAGCAGTTCTTC. This sequence encodes CASGNNEQFF.

This rearrangement joins TRBV18 to TRBJ2-3; D is undetermined. Trimming removed 4 bases at V and 0 bases at J, with 5 bases between. This CDR3 is 13 amino acids long. Germline V gives CDR1 KGHSH, CDR2 LQKENI. The CDR3 reads CASSLYSTDTQYF. The CDR3 coding sequence is TGTGCCAGCTCACTTTACAGCACAGATACGCAGTATTTT.

The V gene is TRBV28, the J gene TRBJ1-5, with 8 positions matching TRBD1. The germline CDR1 and CDR2 sequences are MDHEN and SYDVKM. The CDR3 totals 15 residues. Trimming removed 5 bases from V and 4 bases from J; junction bases left unmatched: 7. CDR3 DNA sequence: TGTGCCAGCAGTGGGGCAGGGGGCTGGAATCAGCCCCAGCATTTT. Its translation is CASSGAGGWNQPQHF.

The V gene is TRBV30, the J gene TRBJ2-7; 14 nucleotides agree with TRBD2. The V gene end was trimmed by 2 bases and the J gene end by 5 bases; junction bases not matched to a gene: 14. Germline V gives CDR1 GTSNPN, CDR2 SVGIG (reference sequence). The CDR3 runs 18 residues. CDR3 bases: TGTGCCTGGAGTAAAAGGACCCAAGGGACTAGCGGGAGAAACGAGCAGTACTTC. It encodes CAWSKRTQGTSGRNEQYF.

The chain carries TRBV4-2 and TRBJ1-2; D gene ambiguous. The CDR3 totals 15 residues. V was trimmed by 4 bases and J by 6 bases, leaving 18 bases between them. Germline V gene data show CDR1 as LGHNA and CDR2 as YNFKEQ. The CDR3 here is CASSPPNSGMDGYTF. CDR3 bases: TGTGCCAGCAGCCCTCCAAACAGTGGGATGGATGGCTACACCTTC.

The chain couples TRBV7-3 to TRBJ2-7; 9 bases are shared with TRBD1. V shed 5 bases and J 5 bases; nucleotides not matched to a gene: 4. This CDR3 comprises 13 residues. Germline V CDR1 and CDR2: SGHTA, FQGTGA. This chain's CDR3 is CASSLRTGDEQYF. Here the CDR3 DNA reads TGTGCCAGCAGCCTAAGGACAGGGGACGAGCAGTACTTC.

The CDR3 protein is CASSFVAGGFTDTQYF. CDR3 nucleotides: TGCGCCAGCAGCTTCGTAGCGGGAGGCTTCACAGATACGCAGTATTTT. V and J are TRBV5-1 and TRBJ2-3, with 10 nucleotides matching TRBD2. Germline V gives CDR1 SGHRS, CDR2 YFSETQ. V dropped 2 bases and J dropped 2; count of bases not matched to a gene: 5. This CDR3 spans 16 amino acids.